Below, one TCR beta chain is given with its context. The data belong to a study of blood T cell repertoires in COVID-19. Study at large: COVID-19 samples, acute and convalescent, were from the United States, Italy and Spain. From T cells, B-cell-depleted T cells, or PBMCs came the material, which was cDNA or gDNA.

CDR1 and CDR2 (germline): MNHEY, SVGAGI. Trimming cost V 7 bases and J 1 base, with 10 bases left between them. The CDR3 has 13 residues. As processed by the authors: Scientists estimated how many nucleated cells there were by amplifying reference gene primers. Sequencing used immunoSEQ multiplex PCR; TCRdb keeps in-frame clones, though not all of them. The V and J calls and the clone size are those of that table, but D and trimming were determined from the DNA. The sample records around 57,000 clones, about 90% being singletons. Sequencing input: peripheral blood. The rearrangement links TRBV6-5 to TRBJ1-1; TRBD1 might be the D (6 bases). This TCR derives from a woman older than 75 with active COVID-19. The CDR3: CASTPGQNTEAFF. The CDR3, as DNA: TGTGCCAGCACCCCGGGACAGAACACTGAAGCTTTCTTT.